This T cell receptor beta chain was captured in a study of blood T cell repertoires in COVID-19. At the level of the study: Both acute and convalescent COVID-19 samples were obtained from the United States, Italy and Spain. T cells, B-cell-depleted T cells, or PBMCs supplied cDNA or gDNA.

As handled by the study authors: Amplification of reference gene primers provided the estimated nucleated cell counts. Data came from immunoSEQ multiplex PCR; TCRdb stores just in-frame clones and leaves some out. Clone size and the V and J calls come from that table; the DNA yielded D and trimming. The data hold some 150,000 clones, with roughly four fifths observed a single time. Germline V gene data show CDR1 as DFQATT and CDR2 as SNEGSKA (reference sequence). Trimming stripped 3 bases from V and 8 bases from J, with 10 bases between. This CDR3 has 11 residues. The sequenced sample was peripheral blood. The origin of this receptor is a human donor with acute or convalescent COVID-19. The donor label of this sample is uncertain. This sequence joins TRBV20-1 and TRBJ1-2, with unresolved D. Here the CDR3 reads CSARGQSGYTF. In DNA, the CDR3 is TGCAGTGCTAGGGGCCAGAGCGGCTACACCTTC.